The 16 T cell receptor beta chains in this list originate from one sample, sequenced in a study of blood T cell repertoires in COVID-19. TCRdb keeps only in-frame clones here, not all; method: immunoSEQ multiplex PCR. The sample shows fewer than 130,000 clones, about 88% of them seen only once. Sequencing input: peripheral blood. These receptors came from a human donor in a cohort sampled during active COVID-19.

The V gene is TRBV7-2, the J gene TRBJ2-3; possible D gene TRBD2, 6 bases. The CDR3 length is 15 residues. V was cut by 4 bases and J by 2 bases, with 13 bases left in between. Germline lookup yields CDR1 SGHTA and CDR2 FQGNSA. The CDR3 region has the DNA TGTGCCAGCAGCTCCGGGACTCCTACCACAGATACGCAGTATTTT. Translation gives CASSSGTPTTDTQYF.

This CDR3 is CSVEGRRTGELFF. The DNA of the CDR3 is TGCAGCGTTGAAGGGAGGAGGACCGGGGAGCTGTTTTTT. This rearrangement joins TRBV29-1 to TRBJ2-2; weak D call: TRBD2 (5 bases). V gave up 1 base and J gave up 5 bases, with 8 bases separating them. Germline V gene sequence: CDR1 SQVTM, CDR2 ANQGSEA. The CDR3 consists of 13 residues.

CDR3 nucleotide sequence: TGCAGCGTCCGCAGGTGGGGACTAGCGGATCACTCTAGCACAGATACGCAGTATTTT. Encoded protein: CSVRRWGLADHSSTDTQYF. The V gene is TRBV29-1, the J gene TRBJ2-3; 11 bases match TRBD2. Trimming took 6 bases from V and 0 from J; bases not matched to a gene: 17. The germline CDR1 and CDR2 sequences are SQVTM and ANQGSEA. CDR3 length: 19 residues.

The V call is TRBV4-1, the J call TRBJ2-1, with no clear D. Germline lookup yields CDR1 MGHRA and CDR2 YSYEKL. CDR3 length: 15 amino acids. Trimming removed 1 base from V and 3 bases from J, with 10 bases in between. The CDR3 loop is CASSQAGQLYNEQFF. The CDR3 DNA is TGCGCCAGCAGCCAAGCAGGTCAGCTCTACAATGAGCAGTTCTTC.

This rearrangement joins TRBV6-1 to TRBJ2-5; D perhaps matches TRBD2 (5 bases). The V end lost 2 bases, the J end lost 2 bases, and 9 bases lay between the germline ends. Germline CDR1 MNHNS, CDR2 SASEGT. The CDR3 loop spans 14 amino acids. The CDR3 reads CASSEMGGQETQYF. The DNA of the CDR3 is TGTGCCAGCAGTGAAATGGGCGGGCAAGAGACCCAGTACTTC.

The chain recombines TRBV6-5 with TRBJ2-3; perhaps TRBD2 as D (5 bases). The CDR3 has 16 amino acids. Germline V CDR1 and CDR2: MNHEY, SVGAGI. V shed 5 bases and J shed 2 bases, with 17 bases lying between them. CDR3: CASSHWSAGITDTQYF. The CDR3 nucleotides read TGTGCCAGCAGTCACTGGTCCGCGGGTATCACAGATACGCAGTATTTT.

CDR3: CASSQNRGTQETQYF. Here the CDR3 DNA reads TGTGCCAGCAGCCAAAACAGGGGGACCCAAGAGACCCAGTACTTC. V and J are TRBV6-5 and TRBJ2-5, with 8 bases identical to TRBD1. The ends lost 6 bases at V and 1 base at J; junction bases unmatched: 7. The germline V gene has CDR1 MNHEY and CDR2 SVGAGI. The CDR3 consists of 15 residues.

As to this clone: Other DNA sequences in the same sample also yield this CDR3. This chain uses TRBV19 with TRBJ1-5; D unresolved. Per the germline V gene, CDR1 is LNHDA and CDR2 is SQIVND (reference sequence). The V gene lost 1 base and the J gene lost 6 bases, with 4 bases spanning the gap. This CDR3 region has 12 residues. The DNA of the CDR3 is TGTGCCAGTAGTATAGGGGCTCAGCCCCAGCATTTT. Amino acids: CASSIGAQPQHF.

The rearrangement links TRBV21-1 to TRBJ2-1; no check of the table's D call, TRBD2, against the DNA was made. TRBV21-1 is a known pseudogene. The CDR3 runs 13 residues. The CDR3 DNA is TGTGCCAGCAGCAAAGCCCCGGGGAATGAGCAGTTCTTC. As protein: CASSKAPGNEQFF.

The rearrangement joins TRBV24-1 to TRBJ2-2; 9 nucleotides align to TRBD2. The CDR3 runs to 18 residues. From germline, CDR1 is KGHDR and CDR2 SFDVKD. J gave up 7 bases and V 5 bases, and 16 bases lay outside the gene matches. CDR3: CATSASPGAGGPSGELFF. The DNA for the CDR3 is TGTGCCACCAGTGCCTCCCCCGGGGCGGGGGGGCCGAGCGGGGAGCTGTTTTTT.

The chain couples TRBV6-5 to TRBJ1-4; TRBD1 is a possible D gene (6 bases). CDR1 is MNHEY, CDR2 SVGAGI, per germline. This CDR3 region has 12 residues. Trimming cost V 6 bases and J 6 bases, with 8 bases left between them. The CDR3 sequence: CASSSGDEKLFF. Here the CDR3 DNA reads TGTGCCAGCAGCTCAGGGGATGAAAAACTGTTTTTT.

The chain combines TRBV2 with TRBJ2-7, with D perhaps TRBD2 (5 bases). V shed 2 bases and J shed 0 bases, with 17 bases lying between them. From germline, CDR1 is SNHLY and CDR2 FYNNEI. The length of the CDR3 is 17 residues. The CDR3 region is CASSEPSSGRSSYEQYF. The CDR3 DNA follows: TGTGCCAGCAGTGAACCATCCTCGGGAAGGAGCTCCTACGAGCAGTACTTC.

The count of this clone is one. This chain's CDR3 is CSASPGVSYEQYF. As DNA, the CDR3 is TGCAGTGCTAGTCCCGGGGTCTCCTACGAGCAGTACTTC. This chain uses TRBV20-1 with TRBJ2-7; tentative D call: TRBD2 (5 bases). CDR3 length equals 13 residues. V was trimmed by 3 bases and J by 0 bases, leaving 9 bases between them. Germline CDR1 reads DFQATT; CDR2 reads SNEGSKA (reference sequence).

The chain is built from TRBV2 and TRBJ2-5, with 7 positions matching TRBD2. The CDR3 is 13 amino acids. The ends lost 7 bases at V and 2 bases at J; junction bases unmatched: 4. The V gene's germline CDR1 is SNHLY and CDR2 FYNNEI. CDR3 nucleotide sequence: TGTGCCAGCACATGGGAGGGACAAGAGACCCAGTACTTC. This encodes CASTWEGQETQYF.

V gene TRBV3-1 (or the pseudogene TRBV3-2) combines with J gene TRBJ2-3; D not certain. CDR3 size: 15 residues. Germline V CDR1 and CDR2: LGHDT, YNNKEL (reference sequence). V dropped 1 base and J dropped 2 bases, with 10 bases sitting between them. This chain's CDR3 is CASSQGSAITDTQYF. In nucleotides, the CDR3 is TGTGCCAGCAGCCAAGGAAGCGCCATCACAGATACGCAGTATTTT.

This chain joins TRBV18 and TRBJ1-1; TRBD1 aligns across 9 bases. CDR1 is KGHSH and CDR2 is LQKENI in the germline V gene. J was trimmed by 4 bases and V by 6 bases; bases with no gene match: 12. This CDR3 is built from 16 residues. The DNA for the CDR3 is TGTGCCAGCTCCCTCCTCGGGACAGGGTTGGGCACTGAAGCTTTCTTT. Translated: CASSLLGTGLGTEAFF.